This T cell receptor (beta chain) was recorded in a study of control samples from healthy donors and cancer patients. Some clones are missing from TCRdb's copy, which holds only in-frame ones; the method was immunoSEQ multiplex PCR. The table lists 80,000 to 100,000 clones, 80% to 90% of them singletons, with less than 15% in the top ten. Sequencing used blood. The sequence derives from a man between 25 and 39 years old in good health.

The CDR3 sequence: CAWSVGGTDEQFF. CDR3 coding DNA: TGTGCCTGGAGTGTGGGAGGGACCGATGAGCAGTTCTTC. The rearrangement joins TRBV30 to TRBJ2-1, with 7 bases lining up with TRBD2. The V gene end was trimmed by 0 bases and the J gene end by 8 bases; junction bases not matched to a gene: 4. Germline V gene lookup returns CDR1 GTSNPN and CDR2 SVGIG (reference sequence). The CDR3 sequence is 13 residues long.